This paragraph covers one T cell receptor beta chain sequence. Germline CDR1 is KGHSH and CDR2 is LQKENI. The CDR3 contains 12 residues. V lost 3 bases and J lost 7; bases outside the gene matches: 1. The record originates from a study of blood T cell repertoires in COVID-19. This table comes from immunoSEQ multiplex PCR, and its TCRdb copy is limited to in-frame clones, with some not included. Of about 440,000 clones in the sample, about 91% are singletons; the top ten hold over 9.5%. V is TRBV18 and J is TRBJ1-1, with 8 bases identical to TRBD1. This clonotype was sampled from a woman in her 50s with COVID-19, enrolled during active disease. The sequenced material came from peripheral blood. The CDR3 reads CASSPDRGEAFF. The CDR3 nucleotides read TGTGCCAGCTCACCCGACAGGGGTGAAGCTTTCTTT.